These 24 T cell receptor beta chains originate from one sample sequenced in a study of cytomegalovirus exposure and HLA in healthy donors (dated by TCRdb to about 2017). Library preparation was by the immunoSEQ multiplex PCR assay. For the multiplex PCR, a mixture combining 60 forward primers for TCR Vbeta segments and 13 reverse primers for TCR Jbeta segments was used. The source is immuneACCESS, and TCRdb retained only in-frame sequences with V and J called. Part of the clones is not carried over; for the studies checked, unresolved V genes explain less than half of this, and the remainder is unexplained. Within this sample are about 130,000 clones, with around 80% of them counted one time only. About 1.8% of the sample is in the top ten clones. The sample was PBMCs. The receptors originated from a female donor in good health and CMV-seropositive.

The CDR3 nucleotides are TGTGCTAGTGGTCTCTCCTGGACTAGCGGGAGAACAATCACCGGGGAGCTGTTTTTT. Translation gives CASGLSWTSGRTITGELFF. The rearrangement joins TRBV12-5 to TRBJ2-2; 13 bases line up with TRBD2. The germline CDR1 and CDR2 sequences are LGHNT and FRNRAP. The CDR3 runs 19 residues. J gave up 4 bases and V 5 bases, and 13 bases lay outside the gene matches.

The rearrangement links TRBV4-1 to TRBJ1-2, with a possible D match to TRBD1 (5 bases). Per germline, CDR1 MGHRA and CDR2 YSYEKL. There are 14 residues in the CDR3. V lost 1 base and J 6 bases, leaving 12 bases between the germline ends. CDR3: CASSQVRGLNGYTF. The CDR3 coding sequence is TGCGCCAGCAGCCAAGTGCGGGGGTTGAATGGCTACACCTTC.

V and J are TRBV14 and TRBJ2-5, with D uncertain. CDR1 and CDR2 (germline): SGHDN, FVKESK. CDR3 length: 14 residues. V gave up 0 bases and J gave up 2 bases, with 7 bases separating them. CDR3 region: CASSQDLLQETQYF. CDR3 in DNA: TGTGCCAGCAGCCAAGATCTCTTACAAGAGACCCAGTACTTC.

The rearrangement joins TRBV18 to TRBJ1-5, with 11 bases fitting TRBD1. Trimming removed 2 bases from V and 6 bases from J; junction bases left unmatched: 6. CDR1 KGHSH and CDR2 LQKENI come from the germline V gene. The CDR3 extends over 16 amino acids. The CDR3 region is CASSPAAGQGVQPQHF. CDR3 nucleotides: TGTGCCAGCTCACCAGCGGCGGGACAGGGGGTTCAGCCCCAGCATTTT.

The rearrangement links TRBV6-1 to TRBJ2-1; D call uncertain. The CDR3 runs to 13 residues. Germline loops: CDR1 MNHNS, CDR2 SASEGT. V dropped 8 bases and J dropped 4 bases, with 12 bases sitting between them. DNA for the CDR3: TGTGCCAGCGATGTCGGTTCTTACAATGAGCAGTTCTTC. It is translated as CASDVGSYNEQFF.

V is TRBV6-7 and J is TRBJ2-1; 11 bases line up with TRBD2. TRBV6-7 is reported as an ORF; its role is uncertain. CDR3 size: 15 residues. The J segment lost 5 bases and the V segment lost 5 bases, leaving 5 bases of the junction unmatched. The CDR3 loop reads CASSTGTSGHNEQFF. In DNA form, the CDR3 reads TGTGCCAGCAGTACCGGGACTAGCGGACACAATGAGCAGTTCTTC.

The chain couples TRBV5-1 to TRBJ2-5, with TRBD1 matching 8 bases. With V trimmed by 3 bases and J by 2 bases, 3 bases remained unmatched. Germline CDR1 and CDR2: SGHRS and YFSETQ. CDR3 length equals 14 residues. This chain's CDR3 is CASSSGQAQETQYF. Here the CDR3 DNA reads TGCGCCAGCAGCTCGGGACAGGCTCAAGAGACCCAGTACTTC.

The chain recombines TRBV30 with TRBJ2-5; D is possibly TRBD1 (5 bases). V lost 7 bases to trimming and J lost 3 bases, with 15 bases between them. The CDR3 runs 13 residues. Germline CDR1 GTSNPN, CDR2 SVGIG (reference sequence). For the CDR3, the DNA is TGTGCCTCTCCAGGGAATAGGGAAGAGACCCAGTACTTC. This sequence encodes CASPGNREETQYF.

This clone was seen only a few times. The chain uses TRBV2 and TRBJ2-4; 7 bases fit TRBD1. Germline CDR1 reads SNHLY; CDR2 reads FYNNEI. V lost 6 bases and J lost 9; bases outside the gene matches: 14. CDR3 size: 15 residues. DNA for the CDR3: TGTGCCAGCAGCGCAGACCGGGACAGATTTTTCATTCAGTACTTC. It is translated as CASSADRDRFFIQYF.

This clone appeared a few times. V is TRBV25-1 and J is TRBJ1-1; 8 bases line up with TRBD1. Per the germline V gene, CDR1 is MGHDK and CDR2 is SYGVNS. V was clipped by 4 bases and J by 3 bases; unmatched bases: 7. This CDR3 region has 15 residues. CDR3 sequence: CASSGSDRVDTEAFF. CDR3 nucleotides: TGTGCCAGCAGTGGATCGGACAGGGTGGACACTGAAGCTTTCTTT.

This rearrangement joins TRBV18 to TRBJ2-2; maybe TRBD1 (5 bases). V lost 3 bases and J 0 bases, leaving 11 bases between the germline ends. Germline V gene data show CDR1 as KGHSH and CDR2 as LQKENI. The CDR3 totals 16 residues. The chain's CDR3 is CASSPTDRANTGELFF. The CDR3 coding sequence is TGTGCCAGCTCACCCACAGACAGAGCGAACACCGGGGAGCTGTTTTTT.

A few counts support this clone. The chain carries TRBV21-1 and TRBJ2-5; whether TRBD1, the table's D call, matches the DNA was not checked. TRBV21-1 is a pseudogene locus. CDR3 length: 15 residues. CDR3 amino acids: CASSKIKGQGETQYF. CDR3 DNA: TGTGCCAGCAGCAAAATAAAGGGACAGGGGGAGACCCAGTACTTC.

The chain recombines TRBV6-6 with TRBJ2-3; 8 bases are shared with TRBD2. Germline trimming cut 8 bases from V and 0 bases from J; bases unmatched to any gene: 10. This CDR3 region has 16 residues. CDR1 is MNHNY and CDR2 is SVGAGI in the germline V gene (reference sequence). CDR3 in DNA: TGTGCCAGCTCAGACGGGGCGGGAGGTAGCACAGATACGCAGTATTTT. Its protein is CASSDGAGGSTDTQYF.

The V call is TRBV7-9, the J call TRBJ2-5, with D perhaps TRBD2 (5 bases). Germline CDR1 SEHNR, CDR2 FQNEAQ (reference sequence). The length of the CDR3 is 11 residues. V was cut by 5 bases and J by 7 bases, with 8 bases left in between. DNA of the CDR3: TGTGCCAGCAGCGGACTGGGGACCCAGTACTTC. It translates to CASSGLGTQYF.

V and J are TRBV7-2 and TRBJ2-7; 8 bases are a match to TRBD2. V shed 5 bases, J shed 0 bases, and the junction held 9 bases outside the gene matches. The CDR3 contains 16 residues. Germline CDR1 is SGHTA and CDR2 is FQGNSA. The CDR3 reads CASSVLSGVNSYEQYF. The CDR3 coding sequence is TGTGCCAGCAGCGTACTTAGCGGGGTTAACTCCTACGAGCAGTACTTC. Filled out from reference TRBV7-2 and TRBJ2-7, the complete variable domain reads GAGVSQSPSNKVTEKGKDVELRCDPISGHTALYWYRQSLGQGLEFLIYFQGNSAPDKSGLPSDRFSAERTGGSVSTLTIQRTQQEDSAVYLCASSVLSGVNSYEQYFGPGTRLTVT.

V usage is TRBV5-1 and J usage is TRBJ2-5; D possibly corresponds to TRBD2 (5 bases). V gave up 0 bases and J gave up 1 base, with 7 bases separating them. This CDR3 is 14 amino acids long. CDR1 SGHRS and CDR2 YFSETQ come from the germline V gene. In DNA form, the CDR3 reads TGCGCCAGCAGCTTGGGGACTGCCCAAGAGACCCAGTACTTC. Its translation: CASSLGTAQETQYF. The full variable domain, in which reference TRBV5-1 and TRBJ2-5 provide the parts outside the CDR3, is KAGVTQTPRYLIKTRGQQVTLSCSPISGHRSVSWYQQTPGQGLQFLFEYFSETQRNKGNFPGRFSGRQFSNSRSEMNVSTLELGDSALYLCASSLGTAQETQYFGPGTRLLVL.

The chain is built from TRBV7-9 and TRBJ2-5; 13 bases map to TRBD2. V was pared by 1 base and J by 7 bases, with 6 bases of the junction left unmatched. CDR3 size: 16 residues. Germline V gives CDR1 SEHNR, CDR2 FQNEAQ (reference sequence). CDR3 sequence reads: CASSLGLAGGSRTQYF. The DNA for the CDR3 is TGTGCCAGCAGCTTAGGACTAGCGGGGGGATCACGGACCCAGTACTTC.

This clone was detected once. The V and J genes are TRBV5-4 and TRBJ2-2, with D unresolved. V gave up 5 bases and J gave up 2 bases, with 4 bases separating them. The CDR3 sequence is 12 residues long. Germline V gene data show CDR1 as SGHNT and CDR2 as YYREEE (reference sequence). The CDR3, as DNA: TGTGCCAGCAGTCTCAACACCGGGGAGCTGTTTTTT. Translated, it gives CASSLNTGELFF.

The chain couples TRBV25-1 to TRBJ2-2; 9 bases match TRBD1. V lost 3 bases, J lost 4 bases, and 9 bases stayed unmatched. Germline V lookup: CDR1 MGHDK, CDR2 SYGVNS. The CDR3 is 17 amino acids. The CDR3 bases are TGTGCCAGCAGTGATTCCGGGACAGGGAAGATCACCGGGGAGCTGTTTTTT. This gives the protein CASSDSGTGKITGELFF. The full variable domain, its missing parts supplied by reference TRBV25-1 and TRBJ2-2, is EADIYQTPRYLVIGTGKKITLECSQTMGHDKMYWYQQDPGMELHLIHYSYGVNSTEKGDLSSESTVSRIRTEHFPLTLESARPSHTSQYLCASSDSGTGKITGELFFGEGSRLTVL.

This clone was seen just once. The rearrangement joins TRBV6-6 to TRBJ2-2, with 11 bases identical to TRBD2. Germline V gives CDR1 MNHNY, CDR2 SVGAGI (reference sequence). The CDR3 spans 16 residues. Trimming at V came to 5 bases and at J to 4 bases, leaving 6 bases not matched to a gene. The DNA of the CDR3 is TGTGCCAGCAGTACTTCTAGCGGGGGGTTCACCGGGGAGCTGTTTTTT. Translation gives CASSTSSGGFTGELFF.

This clone has only one observation. V is TRBV28 and J is TRBJ1-5; 8 nucleotides agree with TRBD1. This CDR3 contains 15 residues. Germline lookup yields CDR1 MDHEN and CDR2 SYDVKM. The V gene end was trimmed by 5 bases and the J gene end by 4 bases; junction bases not matched to a gene: 7. CDR3 sequence (DNA): TGTGCCAGCAGTCCAGGGGGCGCGGGGAATCAGCCCCAGCATTTT. Protein sequence: CASSPGGAGNQPQHF.

In the case of this clone: Other DNA sequences within the sample encode an identical CDR3. The rearrangement links TRBV28 to TRBJ1-1, with 10 bases lining up with TRBD1. This CDR3 comprises 15 residues. Germline V lookup: CDR1 MDHEN, CDR2 SYDVKM. V was clipped by 9 bases and J by 4 bases; unmatched bases: 11. The CDR3 protein is CASRPTGGGGTEAFF. CDR3 sequence (DNA): TGTGCCAGTAGACCGACAGGGGGCGGGGGCACTGAAGCTTTCTTT. Full variable domain (rest looked up from reference TRBV28 and TRBJ1-1): DVKVTQSSRYLVKRTGEKVFLECVQDMDHENMFWYRQDPGLGLRLIYFSYDVKMKEKGDIPEGYSVSREKKERFSLILESASTNQTSMYLCASRPTGGGGTEAFFGQGTRLTVV.

V usage is TRBV4-1 and J usage is TRBJ1-4; 8 bases fit TRBD1. J was trimmed by 5 bases and V by 1 base; bases with no gene match: 9. CDR1 is MGHRA and CDR2 is YSYEKL in the germline V gene. The CDR3 sequence is 17 residues long. CDR3 DNA sequence: TGCGCCAGCAGCCAAGTTAATGTCAGGGGGCACAATGAAAAACTGTTTTTT. Its protein is CASSQVNVRGHNEKLFF.

This chain joins TRBV7-9 and TRBJ2-4, with D unresolved. Trimming cost V 1 base and J 11 bases, with 6 bases left between them. The germline V gene encodes CDR1 SEHNR and CDR2 FQNEAQ (reference sequence). CDR3 size: 11 residues. The CDR3 loop is CASSLGEVQYF. As DNA, the CDR3 is TGTGCCAGCAGCTTAGGAGAGGTTCAGTACTTC. The full variable domain, in which reference TRBV7-9 and TRBJ2-4 provide the parts outside the CDR3, is DTGVSQNPRHKITKRGQNVTFRCDPISEHNRLYWYRQTLGQGPEFLTYFQNEAQLEKSRLLSDRFSAERPKGSFSTLEIQRTEQGDSAMYLCASSLGEVQYFGAGTRLSVL.